The 28 T cell receptor beta chains presented below share a single source sample, sequenced in a study of T cells after posttransplantation cyclophosphamide. Method: immunoSEQ multiplex PCR; TCRdb's copy keeps in-frame clones and lacks some. The sample holds 20,000 to 25,000 clones, approximately 70% seen once. The sequenced material came from memory CD4+ T cells sorted from PBMCs. All receptors derive from a woman aged 55 to 70 in good health, CMV-negative, and a related stem cell transplant donor.

The chain links TRBV4-3 to TRBJ1-2; D uncertain. The length of the CDR3 is 16 residues. The ends were cut back, 0 bases at V and 0 bases at J, with 11 bases in the middle. CDR1 and CDR2 (germline): LGHNA, YSLEER. In DNA form, the CDR3 reads TGCGCCAGCAGCCAAGACCCCGCGGTTCCTAACTATGGCTACACCTTC. This encodes CASSQDPAVPNYGYTF.

The J gene is TRBJ2-5, the V gene TRBV7-6, with 7 positions matching TRBD2. The germline CDR1 and CDR2 sequences are SGHVS and FNYEAQ. The length of the CDR3 is 14 residues. V shed 5 bases, J shed 4 bases, and the junction held 7 bases outside the gene matches. CDR3 region: CASSPGGSRETQYF. The CDR3 coding sequence is TGTGCCAGCAGCCCGGGAGGATCCAGAGAGACCCAGTACTTC.

The chain carries TRBV5-4 and TRBJ1-1; maybe TRBD1 (5 bases). V gave up 5 bases and J gave up 5 bases, with 19 bases separating them. The CDR3 loop spans 15 amino acids. CDR1 is SGHNT and CDR2 is YYREEE in the germline V gene (reference sequence). CDR3 loop: CASSHQSSGGTEAFF. The CDR3 coding sequence is TGTGCCAGCAGTCACCAGTCGTCCGGGGGTACTGAAGCTTTCTTT.

The gene calls are TRBV28 and TRBJ2-3; D not certain. Germline V lookup: CDR1 MDHEN, CDR2 SYDVKM. CDR3 length equals 14 residues. Trimming took 1 base from V and 2 from J, leaving 7 bases between them. This CDR3 reads CASSLLQNTDTQYF. Here the CDR3 DNA reads TGTGCCAGCAGTTTATTACAGAACACAGATACGCAGTATTTT.

The CDR3 region is CASSKPGQGSIGNQPQHF. The CDR3 DNA follows: TGTGCCAGCAGCAAGCCCGGACAGGGGAGTATCGGCAATCAGCCCCAGCATTTT. The V and J genes are TRBV7-9 and TRBJ1-5, with 9 bases aligning to TRBD1. This CDR3 comprises 18 residues. J gave up 2 bases and V 5 bases, and 13 bases lay outside the gene matches. Germline loops: CDR1 SEHNR, CDR2 FQNEAQ (reference sequence).

The rearrangement joins TRBV27 to TRBJ2-1; D is perhaps TRBD2 (5 bases). In germline, CDR1 is MNHEY, CDR2 SMNVEV (reference sequence). V gave up 2 bases and J gave up 7 bases, with 12 bases separating them. The CDR3 length is 14 residues. CDR3 in DNA: TGTGCCAGCAGTTTAAGGCAGGAGGTGAATGAGCAGTTCTTC. Its protein product is CASSLRQEVNEQFF.

This clone was observed a handful of times. The J gene is TRBJ1-1, the V gene TRBV7-2; D is ambiguous. The germline V gene encodes CDR1 SGHTA and CDR2 FQGNSA. V was trimmed by 0 bases and J by 5 bases, leaving 10 bases between them. This CDR3 is built from 14 residues. CDR3 coding DNA: TGTGCCAGCAGCTTAGCATCGCCCCGGACTGAAGCTTTCTTT. The encoded protein is CASSLASPRTEAFF.

This chain connects TRBV18 to TRBJ1-1; 7 nucleotides match TRBD1. The junction had 3 bases not matched to a gene; V was cut back by 1 base and J by 1 base. The CDR3 is 15 residues long. The germline gives CDR1 KGHSH, CDR2 LQKENI. The CDR3 nucleotides are TGTGCCAGCTCACCACAGGGGGCCGCGAACACTGAAGCTTTCTTT. Encoded protein: CASSPQGAANTEAFF.

The rearrangement uses TRBV5-4 and TRBJ2-1; TRBD2 matches at 9 bases. Germline V gene lookup returns CDR1 SGHNT and CDR2 YYREEE (reference sequence). V was pared by 4 bases and J by 1 base, with 6 bases of the junction left unmatched. CDR3 length: 16 amino acids. CDR3 bases: TGTGCCAGCAGCGTGGGACTAGCTACTTCCTACAATGAGCAGTTCTTC. It is translated as CASSVGLATSYNEQFF.

V gene TRBV28 combines with J gene TRBJ1-2; D is unclear. Between the trimmed V and J ends, which lost 7 bases and 4 bases, there was a span of 13 bases. The CDR3 runs 13 residues. Germline V gene data show CDR1 as MDHEN and CDR2 as SYDVKM. The CDR3 coding sequence is TGTGCCAGCAAGTTCACGGGGAGCTATGGCTACACCTTC. Translation: CASKFTGSYGYTF.

The J gene is TRBJ2-2, the V gene TRBV30; 7 bases line up with TRBD2. The CDR3 is made up of 14 amino acids. Germline loops: CDR1 GTSNPN, CDR2 SVGIG (reference sequence). The junction had 5 bases not matched to a gene; V was cut back by 3 bases and J by 4 bases. The CDR3 DNA reads TGTGCCTGGAGCGGCGGGAGATCCACCGGGGAGCTGTTTTTT. Protein: CAWSGGRSTGELFF.

The genes are TRBV7-8 and TRBJ2-7; 10 bases fit TRBD2. The CDR3 sequence is 16 residues long. The V gene end was trimmed by 1 base and the J gene end by 4 bases; junction bases not matched to a gene: 7. The germline CDR1 and CDR2 sequences are SGHVS and FQNEAQ. In DNA form, the CDR3 reads TGTGCCAGCAGCTTAGTAGGTAGCGGGGGGATATACGAGCAGTACTTC. As protein: CASSLVGSGGIYEQYF.

V is TRBV2 and J is TRBJ1-1; TRBD1 aligns across 7 bases. The CDR3 sequence is 15 residues long. After removal of 6 bases from V and 4 bases from J, the junction contained 11 bases not matched to a gene. The V gene's germline CDR1 is SNHLY and CDR2 FYNNEI. This chain's CDR3 is CASRFDRVGGTEAFF. The DNA of the CDR3 is TGTGCCAGCAGGTTCGACAGGGTTGGGGGCACTGAAGCTTTCTTT. Full variable domain (missing parts from reference TRBV2 and TRBJ1-1): EPEVTQTPSHQVTQMGQEVILRCVPISNHLYFYWYRQILGQKVEFLVSFYNNEISEKSEIFDDQFSVERPDGSNFTLKIRSTKLEDSAMYFCASRFDRVGGTEAFFGQGTRLTVV.

This sequence joins TRBV6-6 and TRBJ2-7, with 11 bases fitting TRBD1. The ends lost 4 bases at V and 3 bases at J; junction bases unmatched: 2. Germline values: CDR1 MNHNY, CDR2 SVGAGI (reference sequence). The CDR3 sequence is 14 residues long. CDR3 nucleotides: TGTGCCAGCAGTTGGACAGGGGGCAACTACGAGCAGTACTTC. It translates to CASSWTGGNYEQYF.

This chain joins TRBV7-9 and TRBJ2-5; TRBD2 is a possible D gene (5 bases). The V gene's germline CDR1 is SEHNR and CDR2 FQNEAQ (reference sequence). V lost 5 bases to trimming and J lost 1 base, with 8 bases between them. The CDR3 sequence is 13 residues long. The CDR3 loop reads CASSRLAQETQYF. The CDR3 DNA sequence: TGTGCCAGCAGCCGCCTAGCCCAAGAGACCCAGTACTTC.

The chain links TRBV28 to TRBJ1-3; 7 positions agree with TRBD1. The CDR3 covers 16 residues. V lost 7 bases, J lost 0 bases, and 9 bases stayed unmatched. Germline V gives CDR1 MDHEN, CDR2 SYDVKM. The CDR3 loop reads CASIRGQSFSGNTIYF. CDR3 bases: TGTGCCAGCATACGGGGACAGTCCTTCTCTGGAAACACCATATATTTT.

This clone is judged medium-sized. V usage is TRBV10-3 and J usage is TRBJ2-7, with TRBD1 matching over 8 bases. J gave up 0 bases and V 10 bases, and 8 bases lay outside the gene matches. Germline CDR1 reads ENHRY; CDR2 reads SYGVKD. The CDR3 loop spans 14 amino acids. The chain's CDR3 is CATTGQDNSYEQYF. The CDR3 DNA reads TGTGCCACGACGGGACAGGATAACTCCTACGAGCAGTACTTC.

CDR3 sequence (DNA): TGTGCCAGCAGCCGACAGGCGAATAGCAATCAGCCCCAGCATTTT. Translated: CASSRQANSNQPQHF. The chain couples TRBV7-2 to TRBJ1-5; TRBD1 is a possible D gene (6 bases). The germline V gene has CDR1 SGHTA and CDR2 FQGNSA. V was trimmed by 5 bases and J by 0 bases, leaving 11 bases between them. The CDR3 extends over 15 amino acids.

V gene TRBV9 combines with J gene TRBJ2-2, with a weak D call TRBD1 (5 bases). Looked up from germline, CDR1 is SGDLS and CDR2 is YYNGEE. The V end lost 3 bases, the J end lost 4 bases, and 16 bases lay between the germline ends. The CDR3 is made up of 16 amino acids. In DNA form, the CDR3 reads TGTGCCAGCAGCGCACCCGAGCCAGGGTTCACCGGGGAGCTGTTTTTT. Protein sequence: CASSAPEPGFTGELFF.

Here the CDR3 reads CASSQIDRVDQPQHF. CDR3 sequence (DNA): TGCGCCAGCAGCCAAATTGACAGGGTTGATCAGCCCCAGCATTTT. This chain connects TRBV4-1 to TRBJ1-5, with TRBD1 matching 7 bases. There are 15 residues in the CDR3. Germline trimming cut 2 bases from V and 5 bases from J; bases unmatched to any gene: 6. The germline V gene has CDR1 MGHRA and CDR2 YSYEKL.

The chain has TRBV19 and TRBJ1-5, with a weak D call TRBD1 (5 bases). The CDR3 has 15 residues. Germline V lookup: CDR1 LNHDA, CDR2 SQIVND (reference sequence). Trimming took off 1 base at V and 4 bases at J, with 11 bases between the two ends. CDR3 DNA sequence: TGTGCCAGTAGTATAGCCCGTGGGGGGAATCAGCCCCAGCATTTT. This translates into CASSIARGGNQPQHF.

The CDR3 DNA reads as TGTGCCACCAGCAGAACAACAGGGGCAACTAATGAAAAACTGTTTTTT. Translation gives CATSRTTGATNEKLFF. The chain couples TRBV15 to TRBJ1-4; 7 nucleotides line up with TRBD1. V shed 2 bases, J shed 0 bases, and the junction held 3 bases outside the gene matches. Germline V CDR1 and CDR2: LNHNV, YYDKDF (reference sequence). The CDR3 has 16 amino acids.

The J gene is TRBJ2-1, the V gene TRBV5-4, with 12 bases identical to TRBD2. The CDR3 has 17 amino acids. The V gene's germline CDR1 is SGHNT and CDR2 YYREEE (reference sequence). V lost 9 bases to trimming and J lost 6 bases; unmatched junction nucleotides: 16. CDR3 nucleotide sequence: TGTGCCACTAAGAGACTAGCGGGAGCAACGGTAAGCAATGAGCAGTTCTTC. Amino acids: CATKRLAGATVSNEQFF.

This clone was observed once. The V call is TRBV11-2, the J call TRBJ2-3; D is uncertain. Trimming left V 5 bases short and J 2 bases short, with 5 bases between. This CDR3 is 12 amino acids long. Looked up from germline, CDR1 is SGHAT and CDR2 is FQNNGV. CDR3 nucleotide sequence: TGTGCCAGCAGCCCCAACACAGATACGCAGTATTTT. It yields the protein CASSPNTDTQYF.

This chain connects TRBV28 to TRBJ2-1; D uncertain. With 6 bases removed from V and 5 bases from J, the gap between germline ends came to 14 bases. The germline V gene encodes CDR1 MDHEN and CDR2 SYDVKM. The CDR3 has 14 residues. As DNA, the CDR3 is TGTGCCAGCAGCTCCCGACAAGCTAACAATGAGCAGTTCTTC. Its protein product is CASSSRQANNEQFF.

The CDR3 DNA sequence: TGTGCCAGTAGCACCGGACAGGTCTATGAAAAACTGTTTTTT. This translates into CASSTGQVYEKLFF. The chain uses TRBV19 and TRBJ1-4; 7 bases are shared with TRBD1. CDR1 and CDR2 (germline): LNHDA, SQIVND (reference sequence). Trimming cost V 6 bases and J 6 bases; bases outside gene matches: 7. This CDR3 spans 14 amino acids.

The rearrangement joins TRBV7-9 to TRBJ1-2; D perhaps matches TRBD1 (5 bases). The V gene lost 5 bases and the J gene lost 7 bases, with 11 bases spanning the gap. Germline CDR1 SEHNR, CDR2 FQNEAQ (reference sequence). This CDR3 has 12 residues. The CDR3: CASSEIGGGYTF. CDR3 in DNA: TGTGCCAGCAGCGAGATCGGGGGTGGCTACACCTTC.

This clone has a single count. The chain has TRBV2 and TRBJ1-6; maybe TRBD1 (6 bases). Per germline, CDR1 SNHLY and CDR2 FYNNEI. Trimming took off 6 bases at V and 13 bases at J, with 19 bases between the two ends. The CDR3 has 14 residues. The CDR3 sequence is CASRRGSRSSPLHF. The CDR3, as DNA: TGTGCCAGCAGGAGGGGGTCTAGGAGTTCCCCCCTCCACTTT.